This passage covers 10 T cell receptor beta chains from one sample sequenced in a study of siplizumab effects on memory and regulatory T cells. The repertoire was sequenced with immunoSEQ multiplex PCR; TCRdb's copy has only in-frame clones and lacks some. This sample has some 100,000 clones, with about 90% found just once. Sequencing used Tregs sorted from blood. These receptors came from a human donor in good health.

The V gene is TRBV10-3, the J gene TRBJ2-2; 8 nucleotides align to TRBD1. V dropped 6 bases and J dropped 5; count of bases not matched to a gene: 5. The CDR3 loop spans 14 amino acids. Per the germline V gene, CDR1 is ENHRY and CDR2 is SYGVKD. The CDR3 DNA follows: TGTGCCATCAGGGGGACAGGACGGACCGGGGAGCTGTTTTTT. It specifies CAIRGTGRTGELFF.

The chain recombines TRBV11-3 with TRBJ2-7; possibly TRBD1 or TRBD2 for D (5 bases each). The CDR3 is 13 residues long. Germline-derived CDR1 and CDR2 are SGHNT and YENEEA. The V and J ends lost 4 bases and 5 bases respectively, with 12 bases between them. CDR3 protein: CASSWDPTHEQYF. The CDR3 bases are TGTGCCAGCAGCTGGGACCCCACCCACGAGCAGTACTTC.

V usage is TRBV25-1 and J usage is TRBJ2-1, with 12 positions matching TRBD2. Germline assignment: CDR1 MGHDK and CDR2 SYGVNS. The ends lost 6 bases at V and 8 bases at J; junction bases unmatched: 11. The CDR3 runs to 16 residues. CDR3 sequence reads: CASSPTLAGGPHEQFF. The CDR3 nucleotides are TGTGCCAGCAGCCCTACCCTAGCGGGAGGGCCCCATGAGCAGTTCTTC.

The chain employs TRBV9 and TRBJ2-4; TRBD1 matches at 7 bases. Trimming took 3 bases from V and 4 from J; bases not matched to a gene: 4. The CDR3 consists of 14 residues. Germline V CDR1 and CDR2: SGDLS, YYNGEE. CDR3 bases: TGTGCCAGCAGCGGAGCACAGGGGAAAAACATTCAGTACTTC. Translated, it gives CASSGAQGKNIQYF.

The chain links TRBV7-8 to TRBJ2-1; 9 nucleotides match TRBD2. With V trimmed by 1 base and J by 9 bases, 7 bases remained unmatched. The germline CDR1 and CDR2 sequences are SGHVS and FQNEAQ. The CDR3 consists of 15 residues. This chain's CDR3 is CASSLEYGGRGEQFF. As DNA, the CDR3 is TGTGCCAGCAGCTTAGAGTACGGCGGGAGGGGTGAGCAGTTCTTC.

The rearrangement joins TRBV2 to TRBJ1-5; TRBD1 aligns across 10 bases. The CDR3 runs 17 residues. V was clipped by 5 bases and J by 0 bases; unmatched bases: 7. From germline, CDR1 is SNHLY and CDR2 FYNNEI. CDR3 protein: CASSLGQGPLSNQPQHF. CDR3 DNA: TGTGCCAGCAGTCTGGGACAGGGGCCCCTTAGCAATCAGCCCCAGCATTTT.

V is TRBV6-6 and J is TRBJ2-2; weak D call: TRBD1 (6 bases). The V gene lost 7 bases and the J gene lost 3 bases, with 15 bases spanning the gap. The CDR3 has 15 residues. Germline values: CDR1 MNHNY, CDR2 SVGAGI (reference sequence). In nucleotides, the CDR3 is TGTGCCAGCAAACTCAGGACAGCCGACACCGGGGAGCTGTTTTTT. Amino acids: CASKLRTADTGELFF.

The rearrangement links TRBV9 to TRBJ2-3; D possibly corresponds to TRBD2 (6 bases). The V end lost 7 bases, the J end lost 2 bases, and 20 bases lay between the germline ends. Germline loops: CDR1 SGDLS, CDR2 YYNGEE. The CDR3 is made up of 16 amino acids. The chain's CDR3 is CASQHGSPEDTDTQYF. CDR3 DNA sequence: TGTGCCAGCCAACACGGGAGCCCTGAGGACACAGATACGCAGTATTTT.

Comment on this clone: This CDR3 is also generated by other DNA sequences in the sample. The chain uses TRBV28 and TRBJ1-2; D gene ambiguous. The CDR3 is 13 amino acids. Trimming stripped 2 bases from V and 2 bases from J, with 6 bases between. CDR1 MDHEN and CDR2 SYDVKM come from the germline V gene. The CDR3 here is CASSLTGNYGYTF. CDR3 bases: TGTGCCAGCAGTTTAACGGGGAACTATGGCTACACCTTC.

The rearrangement joins TRBV6-1 to TRBJ2-3; 13 bases line up with TRBD2. This CDR3 spans 18 amino acids. V shed 4 bases, J shed 4 bases, and the junction held 11 bases outside the gene matches. Germline CDR1 and CDR2: MNHNS and SASEGT. CDR3 DNA sequence: TGTGCCAGCAGTGCCTACTGGACTAGCGGGAGCTGGCCAGATACGCAGTATTTT. This sequence encodes CASSAYWTSGSWPDTQYF.